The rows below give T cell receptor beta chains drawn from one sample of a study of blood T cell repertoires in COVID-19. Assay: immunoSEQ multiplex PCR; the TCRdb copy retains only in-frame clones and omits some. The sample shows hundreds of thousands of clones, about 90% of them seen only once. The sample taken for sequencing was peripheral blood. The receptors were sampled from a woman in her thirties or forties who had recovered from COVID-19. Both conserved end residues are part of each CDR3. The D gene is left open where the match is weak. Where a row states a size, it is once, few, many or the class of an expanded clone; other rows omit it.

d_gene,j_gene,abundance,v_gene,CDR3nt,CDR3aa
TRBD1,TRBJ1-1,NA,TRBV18,TGTGCCAGCTCACCTATCCAGGGGGCCGGGGCCGGGGTGAACACTGAAGCTTTCTTT,CASSPIQGAGAGVNTEAFF
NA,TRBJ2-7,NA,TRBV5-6,TGTGCCAGCAGCTTTGGCGGGGCCTACGAGCAGTACTTC,CASSFGGAYEQYF
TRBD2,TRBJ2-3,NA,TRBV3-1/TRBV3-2,TGTGCCAGCAGCCTCCGGAGCGGGGGGGGAGGGGATACGCAGTATTTT,CASSLRSGGGGDTQYF
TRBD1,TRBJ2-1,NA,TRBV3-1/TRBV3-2,TGTGCCAGCGGGACAGGGCGCAAGCTTGGTGAGCAGTTCTTC,CASGTGRKLGEQFF
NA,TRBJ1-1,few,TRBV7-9,TGTGCCAGCAGCTTTTTTACAGGTTCTATGAACACTGAAGCTTTCTTT,CASSFFTGSMNTEAFF
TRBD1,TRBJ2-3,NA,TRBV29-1,TGCAGCGGGACAGGGGGCGCGCATACAGATACGCAGTATTTT,CSGTGGAHTDTQYF
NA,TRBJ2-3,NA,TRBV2,TGTGCCAGCACTATCCCTGACCCCCTGGGGCCAGATACGCAGTATTTT,CASTIPDPLGPDTQYF
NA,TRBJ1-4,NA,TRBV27,TGTGCCAGCAGTACAGGAGGGGTCGGTGAAAAACTGTTTTTT,CASSTGGVGEKLFF
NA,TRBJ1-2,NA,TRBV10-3,TGTGCCATCAGTGAGCCGGGAGCGGAGGGGTATGGCTACACCTTC,CAISEPGAEGYGYTF
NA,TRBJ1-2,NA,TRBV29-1,TGCAGCGTTCTCGGGAGGGGGGCGTATGGCTACACCTTC,CSVLGRGAYGYTF
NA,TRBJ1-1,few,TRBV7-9,TGTGCCAGCAGCTTAGTGGCCGGGGGGCGTGAAGCTTTCTTT,CASSLVAGGREAFF
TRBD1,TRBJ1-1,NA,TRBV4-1,TGCGCCAGCAGCCAAGATCCACGGACAGGGGCCGGTGAAGCTTTCTTT,CASSQDPRTGAGEAFF
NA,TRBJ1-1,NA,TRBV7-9,TGTGCCAGCAGCTTGTGGACCTCCGGGGACACTGAAGCTTTCTTT,CASSLWTSGDTEAFF
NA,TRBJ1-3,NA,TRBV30,TGTGCCTGGAGTCCTACTGGAAACACCATATATTTT,CAWSPTGNTIYF
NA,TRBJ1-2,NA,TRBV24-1,TGTGCCACCAGTGATTCGAGGGTCGACGGCTACACCTTC,CATSDSRVDGYTF